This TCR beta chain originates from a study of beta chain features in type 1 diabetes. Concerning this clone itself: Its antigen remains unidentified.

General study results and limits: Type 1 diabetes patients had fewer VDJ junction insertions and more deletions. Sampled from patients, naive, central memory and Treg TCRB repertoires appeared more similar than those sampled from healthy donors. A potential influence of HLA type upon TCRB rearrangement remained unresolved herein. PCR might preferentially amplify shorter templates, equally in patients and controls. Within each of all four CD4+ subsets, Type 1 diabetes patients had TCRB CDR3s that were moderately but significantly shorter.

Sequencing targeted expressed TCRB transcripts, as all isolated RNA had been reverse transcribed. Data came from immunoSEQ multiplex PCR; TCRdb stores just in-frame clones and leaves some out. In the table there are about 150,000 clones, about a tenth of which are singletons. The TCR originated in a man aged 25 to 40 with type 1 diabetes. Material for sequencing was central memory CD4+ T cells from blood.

The CDR3 here is CASSLTGDSYNEQFF. The CDR3 region has the DNA TGCGCCAGCAGCTTGACGGGGGACTCCTACAATGAGCAGTTCTTC. The chain employs TRBV5-1 and TRBJ2-1, with D perhaps TRBD2 (6 bases). The germline gives CDR1 SGHRS, CDR2 YFSETQ. The CDR3 totals 15 residues. The V end was cut by 1 base, the J end by 0 bases, with 8 bases between.